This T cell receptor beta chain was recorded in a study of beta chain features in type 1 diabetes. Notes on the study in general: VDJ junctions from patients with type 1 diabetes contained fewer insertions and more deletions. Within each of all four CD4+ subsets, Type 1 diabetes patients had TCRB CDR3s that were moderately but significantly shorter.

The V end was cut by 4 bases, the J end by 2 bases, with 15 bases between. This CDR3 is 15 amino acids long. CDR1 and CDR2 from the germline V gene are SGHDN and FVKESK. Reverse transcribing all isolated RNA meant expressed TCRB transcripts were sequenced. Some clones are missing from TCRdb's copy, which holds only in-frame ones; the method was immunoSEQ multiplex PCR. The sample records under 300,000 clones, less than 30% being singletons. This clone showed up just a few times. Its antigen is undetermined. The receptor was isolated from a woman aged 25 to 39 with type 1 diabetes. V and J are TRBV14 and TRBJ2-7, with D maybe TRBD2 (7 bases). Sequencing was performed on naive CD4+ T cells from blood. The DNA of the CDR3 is TGTGCCAGCAGCCCCTGGGGGCGGGGGCCCTACGAGCAGTACTTC. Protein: CASSPWGRGPYEQYF.